The 17 T cell receptor beta chains listed next were all sequenced from one sample in a study of cytomegalovirus exposure and HLA in healthy donors. 60 Vbeta and 13 Jbeta primers were used in PCR. Sequencing was performed with immunoSEQ multiplex PCR; in TCRdb, only in-frame clones are kept and a portion is missing. The sample table includes around 140,000 clones. Sequencing was carried out using PBMCs. Receptors originate from a woman between 18 and 29 years old in good health and CMV-seronegative.

CDR3 amino acids: CASSLGQAGGELFF. The CDR3 DNA sequence: TGTGCCAGTAGTCTAGGGCAGGCGGGCGGGGAGCTGTTTTTT. The chain links TRBV19 to TRBJ2-2; weak D call: TRBD2 (5 bases). The CDR3 contains 14 residues. V lost 5 bases and J 7 bases, leaving 14 bases between the germline ends. The germline V gene has CDR1 LNHDA and CDR2 SQIVND (reference sequence).

The rearrangement uses TRBV27 and TRBJ2-2; D possibly corresponds to TRBD2 (5 bases). Germline CDR1 MNHEY, CDR2 SMNVEV (reference sequence). The V end lost 5 bases, the J end lost 4 bases, and 17 bases lay between the germline ends. CDR3 length equals 16 residues. CDR3 nucleotide sequence: TGTGCCAGCAGTCCCACCCGGGGAATGACCACCGGGGAGCTGTTTTTT. It specifies CASSPTRGMTTGELFF.

The chain links TRBV10-1 to TRBJ2-1; D gene unclear. The CDR3 length is 16 residues. The V end was cut by 0 bases, the J end by 5 bases, with 14 bases between. Per the germline V gene, CDR1 is WNHNN and CDR2 is SYGVQD (reference sequence). The DNA of the CDR3 is TGCGCCAGCAGTGAGTCCATCTCCGGTGGAGACAATGAGCAGTTCTTC. Amino acid sequence: CASSESISGGDNEQFF.

The genes are TRBV6-1 and TRBJ1-4; 8 bases map to TRBD1. Germline V gene sequence: CDR1 MNHNS, CDR2 SASEGT. V dropped 2 bases and J dropped 7; count of bases not matched to a gene: 3. This CDR3 region has 14 residues. The CDR3 sequence: CASSEQGASEKLFF. DNA of the CDR3: TGTGCCAGCAGTGAACAGGGGGCTAGTGAAAAACTGTTTTTT.

The chain employs TRBV29-1 and TRBJ1-2, with D unresolved. In germline, CDR1 is SQVTM, CDR2 ANQGSEA. Trimming shortened V by 3 bases and J by 4 bases, and 9 bases separated the two germline ends. The CDR3 totals 12 residues. The CDR3, as DNA: TGCAGCGTTGACCATACAAGCTATGGCTACACCTTC. It codes for CSVDHTSYGYTF.

V and J are TRBV5-1 and TRBJ2-1; 8 bases align to TRBD1. V gave up 1 base and J gave up 8 bases; unmatched junction bases: 8. There are 15 residues in the CDR3. Germline CDR1 reads SGHRS; CDR2 reads YFSETQ. CDR3 nucleotides: TGCGCCAGCAGCTTGAAAACAGGGGGGCTTTATGAGCAGTTCTTC. It encodes CASSLKTGGLYEQFF.

The chain recombines TRBV10-1 with TRBJ2-3, with D maybe TRBD2 (6 bases). Per germline, CDR1 WNHNN and CDR2 SYGVQD (reference sequence). The CDR3 covers 16 residues. Between the trimmed V and J ends, which lost 1 base and 3 bases, there was a span of 14 bases. The CDR3 is CASSELRGGGTDTQYF. Here the CDR3 DNA reads TGCGCCAGCAGTGAGTTAAGGGGAGGCGGGACAGATACGCAGTATTTT.

V is TRBV2 and J is TRBJ2-1; D ambiguous. Trimming cost V 4 bases and J 0 bases, with 4 bases left between them. Germline assignment: CDR1 SNHLY and CDR2 FYNNEI. There are 13 residues in the CDR3. CDR3 sequence reads: CASSGSSYNEQFF. As DNA, the CDR3 is TGTGCCAGCAGTGGGAGCTCCTACAATGAGCAGTTCTTC.

The chain uses TRBV28 and TRBJ2-1; 7 nucleotides match TRBD1. J lost 3 bases, V lost 6 bases, and 23 bases had no gene match. This CDR3 comprises 20 residues. The germline CDR1 and CDR2 sequences are MDHEN and SYDVKM. CDR3 protein: CASSPLTGEFGTTHYNEQFF. CDR3 coding DNA: TGTGCCAGCAGCCCACTCACAGGGGAATTTGGGACGACGCACTACAATGAGCAGTTCTTC.

On this clone itself: The junction departs from germline at one end; a sequencing error may be responsible. The rearrangement uses TRBV11-2 and TRBJ2-2; the D gene is possibly TRBD2 (5 bases). The V gene's germline CDR1 is SGHAT and CDR2 FQNNGV. CDR3 length: 17 residues. In DNA form, the CDR3 reads TGTGCCAGCAGTTTAGGCGCGTCGGGAACCTACACCGGGGAGCTGTTTTTT. Encoded protein: CASSLGASGTYTGELFF.

The gene calls are TRBV6-1 and TRBJ2-7, with 9 nucleotides matching TRBD1. The CDR3 sequence is 13 residues long. The V segment lost 6 bases and the J segment 4 bases; nucleotides outside the gene matches: 4. From germline, CDR1 is MNHNS and CDR2 SASEGT. This chain's CDR3 is CASRPGQGYEQYV. DNA of the CDR3: TGTGCCAGCAGGCCGGGACAGGGATACGAGCAGTACGTC.

The chain has TRBV19 and TRBJ1-1; D perhaps matches TRBD1 (5 bases). The CDR3 spans 13 residues. V was cut by 5 bases and J by 1 base, with 8 bases left in between. Germline V gene data show CDR1 as LNHDA and CDR2 as SQIVND (reference sequence). The CDR3 protein is CASSGQTNTEAFF. In DNA, the CDR3 is TGTGCCAGTAGTGGACAAACGAACACTGAAGCTTTCTTT.

The chain has TRBV18 and TRBJ1-2; 9 nucleotides line up with TRBD1. The V and J ends lost 3 bases and 4 bases, in that order; junction bases with no gene match: 12. The germline CDR1 and CDR2 sequences are KGHSH and LQKENI. This CDR3 spans 17 amino acids. CDR3 nucleotide sequence: TGTGCCAGCTCACCTCCAGGAGGGGACAGGGCGGGCTATGGCTACACCTTC. Translated: CASSPPGGDRAGYGYTF.

The chain is built from TRBV19 and TRBJ2-5; 13 nucleotides align to TRBD2. The CDR3 is made up of 18 amino acids. The germline gives CDR1 LNHDA, CDR2 SQIVND (reference sequence). J lost 5 bases, V lost 2 bases, and 11 bases had no gene match. The DNA of the CDR3 is TGTGCCAGTAGTATAAAGGGGACTAGCGGGATGGGGATTGAGACCCAGTACTTC. Protein product: CASSIKGTSGMGIETQYF.

The chain has TRBV7-9 and TRBJ1-3; the D gene is possibly TRBD1 (5 bases). Between the trimmed V and J ends, which lost 3 bases and 2 bases, there was a span of 14 bases. Per the germline V gene, CDR1 is SEHNR and CDR2 is FQNEAQ (reference sequence). This CDR3 region has 16 residues. For the CDR3, the DNA is TGTGCCAGCAGCTTGGCCCCCGGGACTACTGGAAACACCATATATTTT. Its translation: CASSLAPGTTGNTIYF.

The chain carries TRBV30 and TRBJ1-1; 7 nucleotides align to TRBD1. V shed 5 bases and J 7 bases; nucleotides not matched to a gene: 16. The CDR3 has 15 amino acids. Germline V gene data show CDR1 as GTSNPN and CDR2 as SVGIG (reference sequence). The CDR3 bases are TGTGCCTGGCGGGGCCCGGACAGGTTAACTCTTGAAGCTTTCTTT. Its protein is CAWRGPDRLTLEAFF.

The V and J genes are TRBV4-1 and TRBJ1-1, with a possible D match to TRBD1 (5 bases). The CDR3 has 17 amino acids. Between the trimmed V and J ends, which lost 1 base and 1 base, there was a span of 16 bases. Germline values: CDR1 MGHRA, CDR2 YSYEKL. The CDR3 region is CASSQVRAGGKNTEAFF. The CDR3 nucleotides read TGCGCCAGCAGCCAAGTCAGGGCTGGGGGGAAGAACACTGAAGCTTTCTTT.